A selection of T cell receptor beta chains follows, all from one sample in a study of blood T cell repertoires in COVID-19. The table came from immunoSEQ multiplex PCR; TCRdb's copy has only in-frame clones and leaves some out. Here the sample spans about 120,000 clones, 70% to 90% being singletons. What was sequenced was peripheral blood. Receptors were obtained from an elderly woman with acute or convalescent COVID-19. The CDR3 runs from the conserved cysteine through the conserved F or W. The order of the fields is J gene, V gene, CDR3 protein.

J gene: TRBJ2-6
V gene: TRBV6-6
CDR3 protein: CASSRDRGSVSGANVLTF

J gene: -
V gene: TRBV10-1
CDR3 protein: CASSEFLAGGNEQFF

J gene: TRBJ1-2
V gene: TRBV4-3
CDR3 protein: CASSQDQGAVYGYTF

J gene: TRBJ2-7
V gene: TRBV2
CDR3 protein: CASSVWSNAYEQYF

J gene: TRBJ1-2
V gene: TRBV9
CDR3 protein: CASSPTGATYGYTF

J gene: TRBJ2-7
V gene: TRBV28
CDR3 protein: CASSYVLEQYF

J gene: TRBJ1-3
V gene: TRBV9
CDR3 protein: CASSVRTGTGNTIYF

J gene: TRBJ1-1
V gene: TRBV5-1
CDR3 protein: CASSLASGGTEAFF

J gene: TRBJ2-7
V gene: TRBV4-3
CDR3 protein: CASSQDITGVYEQYF

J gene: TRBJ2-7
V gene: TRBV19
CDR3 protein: CASGQGVREQYF

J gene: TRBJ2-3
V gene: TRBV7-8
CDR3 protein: CASSLLYVTMAGTATDTQYF

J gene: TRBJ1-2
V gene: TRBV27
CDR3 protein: CASSLYVSPGQETNYGYTF

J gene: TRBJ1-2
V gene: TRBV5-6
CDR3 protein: CASSLQGGYGYTF

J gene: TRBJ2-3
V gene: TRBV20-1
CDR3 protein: CSASSWRPTTDTQYF

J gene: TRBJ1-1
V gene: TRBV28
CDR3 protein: CASSLTGVNTEAFF

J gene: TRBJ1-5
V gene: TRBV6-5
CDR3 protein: CASTPDRVGQPQHF

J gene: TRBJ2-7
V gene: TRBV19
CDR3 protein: CASSMLSGGEQYF

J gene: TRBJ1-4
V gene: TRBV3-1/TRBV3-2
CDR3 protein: CASSQAGQGKMAKLFF

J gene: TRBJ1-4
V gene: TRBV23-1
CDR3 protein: CASSRQRLATNEKLFF

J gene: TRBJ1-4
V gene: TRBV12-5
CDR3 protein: CASGSTLRLTTNEKLFF

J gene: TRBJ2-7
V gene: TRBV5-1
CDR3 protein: CASSLPPGQGAGYEQYF

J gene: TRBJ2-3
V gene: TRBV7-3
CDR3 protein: CASSLQGVDTQYF

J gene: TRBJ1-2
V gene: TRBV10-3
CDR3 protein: CAISGAGTASDYGYTF

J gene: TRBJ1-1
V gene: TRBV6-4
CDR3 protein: CASRTTGTSGTEAFF

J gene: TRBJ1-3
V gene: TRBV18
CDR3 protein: CASSPLGQGTGNTIYF

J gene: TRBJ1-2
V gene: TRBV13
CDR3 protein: CASNKGGFGAYGYTF

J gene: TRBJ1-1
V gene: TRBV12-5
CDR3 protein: CASGWDINEAFF

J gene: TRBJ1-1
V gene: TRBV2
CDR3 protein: CASGRQGSTEAFF

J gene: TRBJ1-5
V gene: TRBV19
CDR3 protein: CASRTTLGSNQPQHF

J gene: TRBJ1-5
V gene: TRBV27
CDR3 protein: CASSLTGGSDSQPQHF

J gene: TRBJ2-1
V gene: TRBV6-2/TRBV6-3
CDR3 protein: CASSPAVGGGTYNEQFF

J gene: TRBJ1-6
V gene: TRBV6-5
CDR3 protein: CASMGRQGRHSPLHF

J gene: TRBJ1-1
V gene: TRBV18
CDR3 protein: CASSSQGGNTEAFF

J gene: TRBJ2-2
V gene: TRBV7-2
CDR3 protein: CASSLKSPLNTGELFF

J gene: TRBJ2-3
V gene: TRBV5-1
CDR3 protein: CASSLAGGRNTDTQYF

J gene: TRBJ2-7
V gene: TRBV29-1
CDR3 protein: CSGLGQDVYEQYF

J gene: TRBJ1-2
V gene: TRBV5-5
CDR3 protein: CASSLSGDGYTF

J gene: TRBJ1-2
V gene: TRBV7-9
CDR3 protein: CASSSPGQGNYGYTF

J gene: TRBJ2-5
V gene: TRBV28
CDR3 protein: CASSLPQRPLETQYF

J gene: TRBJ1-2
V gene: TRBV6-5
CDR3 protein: CASTPREGIYGYTF

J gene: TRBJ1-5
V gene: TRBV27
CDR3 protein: CASSVTGLLPQHF

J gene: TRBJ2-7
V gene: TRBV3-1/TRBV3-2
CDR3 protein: CASSQGQGNAEQYF

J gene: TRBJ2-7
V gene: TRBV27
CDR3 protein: CASSLARGEQYF

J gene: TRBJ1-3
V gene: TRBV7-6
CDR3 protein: CASRNAGVSGNTIYF

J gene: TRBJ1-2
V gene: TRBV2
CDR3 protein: CASRQGSGHLYGYTF

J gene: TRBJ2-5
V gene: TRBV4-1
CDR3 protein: CASSQAPSQGETQYF

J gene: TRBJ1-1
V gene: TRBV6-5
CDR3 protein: CASTRAGGNTEAFF

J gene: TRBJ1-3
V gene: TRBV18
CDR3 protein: CASSPPTGEANTIYF

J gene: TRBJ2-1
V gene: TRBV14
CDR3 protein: CASSPDYNEQFF

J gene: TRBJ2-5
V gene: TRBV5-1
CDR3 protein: CASSSGDGQGVSRTQYF